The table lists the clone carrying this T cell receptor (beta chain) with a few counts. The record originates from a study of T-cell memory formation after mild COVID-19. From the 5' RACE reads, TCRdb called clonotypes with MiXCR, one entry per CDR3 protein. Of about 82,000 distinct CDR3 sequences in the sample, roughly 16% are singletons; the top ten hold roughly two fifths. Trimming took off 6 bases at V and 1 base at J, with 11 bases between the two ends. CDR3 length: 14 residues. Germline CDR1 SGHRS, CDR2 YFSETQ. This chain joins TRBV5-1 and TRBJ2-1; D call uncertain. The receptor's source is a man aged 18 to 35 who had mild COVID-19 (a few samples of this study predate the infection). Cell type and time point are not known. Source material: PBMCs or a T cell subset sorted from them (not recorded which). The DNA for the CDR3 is TGCGCCAGCAAAGGCGACTTTTCCTACAATGAGCAGTTCTTC. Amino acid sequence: CASKGDFSYNEQFF.